This T cell receptor (beta chain) came from a study of early T cells in non-severe SARS-CoV-2 infection. Whole-study context: Chains were not paired, and sequencing was done on bulk RNA from unsorted whole blood.

The TCR library protocol attached unique molecular identifiers to the individual cDNA molecules. TCRdb analysed the 5' RACE reads with MiXCR anew, one entry per CDR3 protein. The sample has some 71,000 distinct CDR3 sequences, 8.5% to 10% seen once. The table lists this clonotype with a few counts. This sequence was found in an adult who was a healthcare worker with PCR-confirmed SARS-CoV-2 infection or an uninfected control (not recorded which). Sequencing was performed on whole blood.

Here the CDR3 DNA reads TGCAGCGTTGTTCCCCTAGCGGGAGTGGAGACCCAGTACTTC. This codes for CSVVPLAGVETQYF. The chain combines TRBV29-1 with TRBJ2-5, with 10 bases lining up with TRBD2. CDR1 and CDR2 (germline): SQVTM, ANQGSEA. The CDR3 spans 14 residues. After removal of 4 bases from V and 5 bases from J, the junction contained 7 bases not matched to a gene.